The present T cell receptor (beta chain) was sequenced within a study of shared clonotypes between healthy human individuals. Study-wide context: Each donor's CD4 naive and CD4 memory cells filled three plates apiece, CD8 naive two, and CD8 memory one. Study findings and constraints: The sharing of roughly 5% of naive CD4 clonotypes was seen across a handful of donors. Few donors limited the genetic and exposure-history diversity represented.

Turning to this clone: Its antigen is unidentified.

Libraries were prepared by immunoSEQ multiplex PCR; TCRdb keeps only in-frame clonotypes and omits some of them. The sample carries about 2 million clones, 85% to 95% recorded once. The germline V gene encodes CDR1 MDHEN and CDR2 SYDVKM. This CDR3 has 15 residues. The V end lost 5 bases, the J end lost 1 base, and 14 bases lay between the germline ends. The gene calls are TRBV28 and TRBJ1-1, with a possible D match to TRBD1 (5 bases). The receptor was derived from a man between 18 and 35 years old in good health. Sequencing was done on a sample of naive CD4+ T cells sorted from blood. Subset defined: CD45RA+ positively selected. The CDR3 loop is CASSTIGAENTEAFF. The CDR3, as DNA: TGTGCCAGCAGTACAATAGGGGCGGAGAACACTGAAGCTTTCTTT.